This entry lists 31 T cell receptor beta chains sequenced from one sample in a study of blood T cell repertoires in COVID-19. Clones were read by immunoSEQ multiplex PCR, and TCRdb kept only the in-frame ones, dropping some. The data contain 200,000 to 250,000 clones, 80% of them singletons. Specimen: peripheral blood. The receptor source for this set is a woman aged 70 to 79 with acute or convalescent COVID-19.

The chain joins TRBV10-2 to TRBJ1-6; tentatively, D is TRBD1 (5 bases). This CDR3 has 14 amino acids. The V end was cut by 8 bases, the J end by 8 bases, with 16 bases between. Looked up from germline, CDR1 is WSHSY and CDR2 is SAAADI. The CDR3 DNA sequence: TGCGCCAGCCGGGGGATTGGGATTGATTCACCCCTCCACTTT. Translating gives CASRGIGIDSPLHF.

The chain uses TRBV6-2 or TRBV6-3 and TRBJ2-5; TRBD2 is a possible D gene (6 bases). The CDR3 loop spans 16 amino acids. The V and J ends lost 7 bases and 2 bases respectively, with 20 bases between them. Per germline, CDR1 MNHEY and CDR2 SVGEGT. CDR3 sequence reads: CASTHSNRGRQETQYF. As DNA, the CDR3 is TGTGCCAGCACTCACTCCAACCGGGGGAGGCAAGAGACCCAGTACTTC.

The chain employs TRBV5-5 and TRBJ1-1; tentatively, D is TRBD1 (5 bases). CDR3 size: 15 residues. Per germline, CDR1 SGHKS and CDR2 YYEKEE (reference sequence). Trimming took off 0 bases at V and 2 bases at J, with 11 bases between the two ends. CDR3 amino acids: CASSLGYRFNTEAFF. The CDR3 DNA reads as TGTGCCAGCAGCTTGGGTTACAGGTTTAACACTGAAGCTTTCTTT. Variable domain in full (rest from reference TRBV5-5 and TRBJ1-1): DAGVTQSPTHLIKTRGQQVTLRCSPISGHKSVSWYQQVLGQGPQFIFQYYEKEERGRGNFPDRFSARQFPNYSSELNVNALLLGDSALYLCASSLGYRFNTEAFFGQGTRLTVV.

CDR3 protein: CASGRDEQYF. The CDR3 coding sequence is TGTGCCAGTGGGCGGGACGAGCAGTACTTC. The chain is built from TRBV6-5 and TRBJ2-7, with D maybe TRBD2 (5 bases). The ends were cut back, 9 bases at V and 5 bases at J, with 8 bases in the middle. Germline CDR1 reads MNHEY; CDR2 reads SVGAGI. This CDR3 is built from 10 residues.

The rearrangement joins TRBV7-2 to TRBJ2-7; 11 nucleotides agree with TRBD2. This CDR3 is 14 amino acids long. Trimming removed 5 bases from V and 5 bases from J; junction bases left unmatched: 5. The germline gives CDR1 SGHTA, CDR2 FQGNSA. The CDR3 DNA is TGTGCCAGCAGCCCGACTAGCGGGGCACACGAGCAGTACTTC. It yields the protein CASSPTSGAHEQYF. The full variable domain, with the rest looked up from reference TRBV7-2 and TRBJ2-7, is GAGVSQSPSNKVTEKGKDVELRCDPISGHTALYWYRQSLGQGLEFLIYFQGNSAPDKSGLPSDRFSAERTGGSVSTLTIQRTQQEDSAVYLCASSPTSGAHEQYFGPGTRLTVT.

This chain joins TRBV6-5 and TRBJ2-3, with D possibly matching TRBD1 (7 bases). V lost 2 bases, J lost 1 base, and 10 bases lay in between. CDR3 length: 15 amino acids. CDR1 is MNHEY, CDR2 SVGAGI, per germline. CDR3 residues: CASSYTGEGTDTQYF. CDR3 bases: TGTGCCAGCAGTTACACAGGGGAGGGCACAGATACGCAGTATTTT.

This clone is a singleton in its sample. The V call is TRBV10-3, the J call TRBJ2-3, with D possibly TRBD2 on 6 matching bases. V was shortened by 8 bases and J by 6 bases, with 24 bases between the two germline ends. The CDR3 has 16 residues. From germline, CDR1 is ENHRY and CDR2 SYGVKD. The CDR3 DNA is TGTGCCATCCAAGGAAGAGGAGTCCTGGAGGGGGATACGCAGTATTTT. As protein: CAIQGRGVLEGDTQYF.

The CDR3 DNA follows: TGCGCCAGCAGCCAAGAGGGTGGGGGGCAAGAGACCCAGTACTTC. Translated, it gives CASSQEGGGQETQYF. V is TRBV4-3 and J is TRBJ2-5; TRBD2 is a possible D gene (6 bases). CDR3 length equals 15 residues. V gave up 0 bases and J gave up 2 bases, with 10 bases separating them. Germline V lookup: CDR1 LGHNA, CDR2 YSLEER.

The rearrangement joins TRBV7-3 to TRBJ1-1, with 7 positions matching TRBD1. CDR1 and CDR2 from the germline V gene are SGHTA and FQGTGA. The CDR3 covers 13 residues. The V gene end was trimmed by 2 bases and the J gene end by 5 bases; junction bases not matched to a gene: 2. The CDR3 loop reads CASSLLQGTEAFF. CDR3 nucleotide sequence: TGTGCCAGCAGCTTATTACAGGGGACTGAAGCTTTCTTT.

The chain recombines TRBV4-2 with TRBJ1-4, with TRBD1 as a possible D gene (6 bases). Trimming stripped 4 bases from V and 3 bases from J, with 12 bases between. Germline CDR1 LGHNA, CDR2 YNFKEQ. The CDR3 spans 15 residues. The CDR3 loop is CASSRDDRPNEKLFF. As DNA, the CDR3 is TGTGCCAGCAGCCGAGACGACAGGCCTAATGAAAAACTGTTTTTT.

The genes are TRBV3-1 (or the pseudogene TRBV3-2) and TRBJ2-3; perhaps TRBD2 as D (6 bases). Trimming took 4 bases from V and 6 from J, leaving 17 bases between them. Germline values: CDR1 LGHDT, CDR2 YNNKEL (reference sequence). This CDR3 has 15 residues. This CDR3 reads CASSLLPTGGDTQYF. CDR3 in DNA: TGTGCCAGCAGCCTCTTACCGACTGGAGGGGATACGCAGTATTTT.

The gene calls are TRBV6-1 and TRBJ2-7, with a tentative D call TRBD1 (6 bases). Per germline, CDR1 MNHNS and CDR2 SASEGT. Trimming took off 6 bases at V and 0 bases at J, with 12 bases between the two ends. The CDR3 sequence is 14 residues long. The CDR3 bases are TGTGCCAGCAGGATAGGGGGACACTCCTACGAGCAGTACTTC. It yields the protein CASRIGGHSYEQYF.

The chain recombines TRBV5-4 with TRBJ2-1; D may be TRBD2 (5 bases). CDR1 and CDR2 from the germline V gene are SGHNT and YYREEE (reference sequence). The CDR3 is 15 amino acids. Trimming took off 3 bases at V and 5 bases at J, with 15 bases between the two ends. In DNA form, the CDR3 reads TGTGCCAGCAGCTCAACCGAGGACGGGAACAATGAGCAGTTCTTC. Encoded protein: CASSSTEDGNNEQFF.

This chain links TRBV11-3 with TRBJ2-1; a possible D gene is TRBD1 (5 bases). Trimming left V 5 bases short and J 5 bases short, with 10 bases between. Germline CDR1 SGHNT, CDR2 YENEEA. The CDR3 loop spans 13 amino acids. CDR3 loop: CASSLDSHNEQFF. CDR3 coding DNA: TGTGCCAGCAGCCTCGACAGCCACAATGAGCAGTTCTTC.

This chain joins TRBV29-1 and TRBJ2-5; 7 bases are a match to TRBD2. J gave up 5 bases and V 2 bases, and 2 bases lay outside the gene matches. The V gene's germline CDR1 is SQVTM and CDR2 ANQGSEA. This CDR3 has 12 residues. The CDR3 loop reads CSVEMGGETQYF. The DNA of the CDR3 is TGCAGCGTTGAAATGGGAGGGGAGACCCAGTACTTC.

The V gene is TRBV7-6, the J gene TRBJ2-2, with a possible D match to TRBD2 (7 bases). In germline, CDR1 is SGHVS, CDR2 FNYEAQ. The CDR3 runs 16 residues. V was pared by 5 bases and J by 0 bases, with 13 bases between. DNA of the CDR3: TGTGCCAGCAGCACCCTGGGGGGGCCGAACACCGGGGAGCTGTTTTTT. Translating it yields CASSTLGGPNTGELFF.

The J gene is TRBJ1-1, the V gene TRBV5-4; 7 bases map to TRBD1. V dropped 4 bases and J dropped 0; count of bases not matched to a gene: 3. Germline CDR1 SGHNT, CDR2 YYREEE (reference sequence). The CDR3 runs to 14 residues. CDR3 bases: TGTGCCAGCAGCGGGGACAGATTGAACACTGAAGCTTTCTTT. This translates into CASSGDRLNTEAFF.

The V call is TRBV18, the J call TRBJ2-1; 16 bases match TRBD2. Trimming at V came to 4 bases and at J to 5 bases, leaving 14 bases not matched to a gene. This CDR3 has 20 residues. Germline lookup yields CDR1 KGHSH and CDR2 LQKENI. Here the CDR3 DNA reads TGTGCCAGCTCACGAGGACCGGGACTAGCGGGGGGGCCCGGTAACAATGAGCAGTTCTTC. It specifies CASSRGPGLAGGPGNNEQFF.

This chain connects TRBV21-1 to TRBJ1-1; the D call in the table, TRBD1, was not verified against the DNA. TRBV21-1 is termed a pseudogene. The CDR3 has 17 residues. CDR3 nucleotides: TGTGCCAGCAGCAAGGGAGAGACAGGCATGTGGATCACTGAAGCTTTCTTT. It codes for CASSKGETGMWITEAFF.

The rearrangement joins TRBV6-1 to TRBJ2-7, with D perhaps matching TRBD1 (5 bases). The length of the CDR3 is 13 residues. The V and J ends lost 0 bases and 4 bases respectively, with 7 bases between them. Germline V gene sequence: CDR1 MNHNS, CDR2 SASEGT. Here the CDR3 DNA reads TGTGCCAGCAGTGAAGCGGGGCGTTACGAGCAGTACTTC. Amino acid sequence: CASSEAGRYEQYF.

This chain joins TRBV3-1 (or the pseudogene TRBV3-2) and TRBJ2-1, with D perhaps TRBD2 (5 bases). The V end was cut by 1 base, the J end by 6 bases, with 10 bases between. The CDR3 runs 14 residues. In germline, CDR1 is LGHDT, CDR2 YNNKEL (reference sequence). This chain's CDR3 is CASSQVASTNEQFF. In DNA form, the CDR3 reads TGTGCCAGCAGCCAAGTGGCTAGCACCAATGAGCAGTTCTTC.

The chain has TRBV19 and TRBJ1-4; D not certain. Between the trimmed V and J ends, which lost 0 bases and 5 bases, there was a span of 10 bases. Germline V gene data show CDR1 as LNHDA and CDR2 as SQIVND (reference sequence). The CDR3 length is 15 residues. DNA of the CDR3: TGTGCCAGTAGTATAGATCCCCGGAGGAATGAAAAACTGTTTTTT. Encoded protein: CASSIDPRRNEKLFF.

This chain uses TRBV10-3 with TRBJ2-4; perhaps TRBD2 as D (7 bases). V was pared by 6 bases and J by 2 bases, with 14 bases between. Germline V gene data show CDR1 as ENHRY and CDR2 as SYGVKD. This CDR3 is 15 amino acids long. Here the CDR3 DNA reads TGTGCCATCAGCGGGGGGCGGGGGACCAAAAACATTCAGTACTTC. This translates into CAISGGRGTKNIQYF.

The chain is built from TRBV2 and TRBJ2-5; D is ambiguous. CDR1 is SNHLY, CDR2 FYNNEI, per germline. This CDR3 is 14 amino acids long. V was clipped by 6 bases and J by 1 base, with 12 bases between them. This CDR3 is CASRISAGQETQYF. CDR3 bases: TGTGCCAGCAGGATCTCAGCAGGCCAAGAGACCCAGTACTTC.

The chain couples TRBV7-8 to TRBJ2-7; 11 bases fit TRBD2. Losses at the gene ends were 5 bases for V and 9 bases for J; bases not matched to a gene: 15. The germline gives CDR1 SGHVS, CDR2 FQNEAQ. This CDR3 is built from 16 residues. CDR3 sequence: CASSRDPPLAGGWQYF. The DNA for the CDR3 is TGTGCCAGCAGCCGAGACCCCCCGCTAGCGGGGGGCTGGCAGTACTTC.

This clone was observed a few times. The J gene is TRBJ1-4, the V gene TRBV6-5; D perhaps matches TRBD1 (5 bases). Germline V gives CDR1 MNHEY, CDR2 SVGAGI. The V end lost 6 bases, the J end lost 7 bases, and 18 bases lay between the germline ends. The length of the CDR3 is 15 residues. The DNA of the CDR3 is TGTGCCAGCAGGGACCGGGGAGGGGTGCGTGAAAAACTGTTTTTT. It specifies CASRDRGGVREKLFF.

This clone was observed at least ten times. The rearrangement joins TRBV18 to TRBJ2-7; 11 bases are shared with TRBD2. The CDR3 is 16 residues long. Germline V gene sequence: CDR1 KGHSH, CDR2 LQKENI. V was clipped by 3 bases and J by 0 bases; unmatched bases: 4. Here the CDR3 reads CASSPPSGGSSYEQYF. As DNA, the CDR3 is TGTGCCAGCTCACCTCCTAGCGGGGGGAGCTCCTACGAGCAGTACTTC.

The V and J genes are TRBV6-6 and TRBJ1-5; 9 bases line up with TRBD1. The junction had 5 bases not matched to a gene; V was cut back by 6 bases and J by 2 bases. CDR1 MNHNY and CDR2 SVGAGI come from the germline V gene (reference sequence). The CDR3 consists of 15 residues. Written as DNA, the CDR3 is TGTGCCAGCAGGGGGACAGGGTCCGGCAATCAGCCCCAGCATTTT. Protein product: CASRGTGSGNQPQHF.

V gene TRBV7-2 combines with J gene TRBJ2-7; TRBD2 agrees at 12 bases. CDR1 and CDR2 (germline): SGHTA, FQGNSA. The CDR3 runs to 13 residues. This CDR3 reads CASSLAGGHEQYV. CDR3 nucleotides: TGTGCCAGCAGCCTAGCGGGGGGGCACGAGCAGTACGTC.

This clone occurred a few times. The chain is built from TRBV9 and TRBJ1-1; TRBD1 matches 7 bases. The ends lost 3 bases at V and 5 bases at J; junction bases unmatched: 7. Germline V CDR1 and CDR2: SGDLS, YYNGEE. The CDR3 consists of 14 residues. The CDR3 sequence is CASSEDRVGTEAFF. For the CDR3, the DNA is TGTGCCAGCAGCGAAGACAGGGTGGGTACTGAAGCTTTCTTT.

The gene calls are TRBV7-6 and TRBJ2-5; D perhaps matches TRBD1 (5 bases). Deletions cut 0 bases from V and 4 bases from J, with 12 bases between. The germline CDR1 and CDR2 sequences are SGHVS and FNYEAQ. The CDR3 runs 15 residues. CDR3 sequence (DNA): TGTGCCAGCAGCTTAGCGCAGGGTCGGGTAGAGACCCAGTACTTC. The encoded protein is CASSLAQGRVETQYF. The full variable domain, rest sourced from reference TRBV7-6 and TRBJ2-5, is GAGVSQSPRYKVTKRGQDVALRCDPISGHVSLYWYRQALGQGPEFLTYFNYEAQQDKSGLPNDRFSAERPEGSISTLTIQRTEQRDSAMYRCASSLAQGRVETQYFGPGTRLLVL.